This T cell receptor beta chain is drawn from a study of blood T cell repertoires in COVID-19. Profiling relied on immunoSEQ multiplex PCR, and the TCRdb table lists in-frame clones only, not all of them. The sample holds approximately 350,000 clones, more than 75% seen once. Unmatched junction bases numbered 2, after V lost 3 bases and J lost 1 base. The CDR3 extends over 15 amino acids. Germline CDR1 and CDR2: SGHRS and YFSETQ. This clone was counted between two and nine times. The receptor comes from a woman aged 45 to 65 with COVID-19, enrolled during active disease. Sample: peripheral blood. The chain is built from TRBV5-1 and TRBJ1-5, with 9 bases identical to TRBD1. The CDR3 sequence: CASSSGTGSNQPQHF. CDR3 DNA sequence: TGCGCCAGCAGCTCAGGGACAGGGAGCAATCAGCCCCAGCATTTT.